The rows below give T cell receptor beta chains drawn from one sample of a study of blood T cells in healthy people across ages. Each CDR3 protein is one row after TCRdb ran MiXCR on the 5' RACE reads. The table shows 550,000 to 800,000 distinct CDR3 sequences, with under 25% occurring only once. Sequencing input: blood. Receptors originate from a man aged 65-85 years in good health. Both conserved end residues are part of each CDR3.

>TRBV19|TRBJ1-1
CASTETAKGTEAFF
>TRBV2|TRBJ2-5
CASSAGTRFRETQYF
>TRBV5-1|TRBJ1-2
CVSSLRDRGNYGYTF
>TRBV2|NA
CASSVQGVYEQYF
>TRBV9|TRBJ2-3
CASSPASSTDTQYF
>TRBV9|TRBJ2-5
CASSVVAGDGQYF
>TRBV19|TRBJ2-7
CASSMIGERYEQYF
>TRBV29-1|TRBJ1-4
CSVSTRANEKLFF
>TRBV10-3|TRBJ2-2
CATASPGQEGSGELFF
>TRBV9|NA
CASSVQEGINEQFF
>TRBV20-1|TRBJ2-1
CSAPTSGVPPYNEQFF
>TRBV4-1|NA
CASSQVRQEYEQYF
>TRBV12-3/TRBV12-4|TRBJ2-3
CASSLAPHGTGKADTQYF
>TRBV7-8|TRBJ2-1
CASSLAGTSGSSYNEQFF
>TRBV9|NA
CASSGSGRDSEQFF
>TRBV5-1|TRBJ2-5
CASSFRVQETQYF
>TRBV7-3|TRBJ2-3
CASSLLPTTGGFTDTQYF
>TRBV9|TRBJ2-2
CASSVGLSGELFF
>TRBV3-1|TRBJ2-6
CASSQERVTGANVLTF
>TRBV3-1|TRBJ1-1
CASSQDSDHGGEAFF
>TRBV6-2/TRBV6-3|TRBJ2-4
CASRKTGGSAKNIQYF
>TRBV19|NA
CAGSIIPQAGAYEQYF
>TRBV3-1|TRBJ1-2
CASSARQGNYGYTF
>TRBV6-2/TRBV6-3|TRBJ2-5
CASSYSQVTQETQYF
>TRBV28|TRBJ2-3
CASSLDQSGTQYF
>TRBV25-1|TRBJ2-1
CASNNFKDEQFF
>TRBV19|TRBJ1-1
CASSHWEDTEAFF
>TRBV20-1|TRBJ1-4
CSARGTGGTTNEKLFF
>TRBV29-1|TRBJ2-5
CSVEDRGANQETQYF
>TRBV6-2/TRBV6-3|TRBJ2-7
CASSRLAGSSYEQYF
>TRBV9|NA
CASSVGQTTYEQYF
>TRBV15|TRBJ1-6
CATSSGHENSPLHF
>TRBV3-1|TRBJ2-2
CASSRTGVGLTGELFF
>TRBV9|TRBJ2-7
CASSVELAGYYEQYF
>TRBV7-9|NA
CASSSPQDYEQYF
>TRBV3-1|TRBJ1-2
CASSQITGTARNYGYTF